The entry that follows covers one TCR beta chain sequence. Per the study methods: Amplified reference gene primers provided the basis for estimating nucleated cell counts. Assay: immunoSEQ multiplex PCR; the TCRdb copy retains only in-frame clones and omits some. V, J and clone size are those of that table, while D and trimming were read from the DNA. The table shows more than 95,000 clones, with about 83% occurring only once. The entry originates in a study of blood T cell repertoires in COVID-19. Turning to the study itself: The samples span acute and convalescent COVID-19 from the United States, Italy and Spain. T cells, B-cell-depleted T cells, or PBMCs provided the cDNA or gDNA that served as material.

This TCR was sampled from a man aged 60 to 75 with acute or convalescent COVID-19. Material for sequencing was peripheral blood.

DNA of the CDR3: TGTGCCAGCAGTGAAAGCGAACAGGGGGAGGGGGTCGAGCAGTACTTC. Translating gives CASSESEQGEGVEQYF. This chain uses TRBV2 with TRBJ2-7; weak D call: TRBD1 (8 bases). CDR1 is SNHLY, CDR2 FYNNEI, per germline. The CDR3 totals 16 residues. V was pared by 2 bases and J by 6 bases, with 20 bases between. The whole variable domain, remainder taken from reference TRBV2 and TRBJ2-7, is EPEVTQTPSHQVTQMGQEVILRCVPISNHLYFYWYRQILGQKVEFLVSFYNNEISEKSEIFDDQFSVERPDGSNFTLKIRSTKLEDSAMYFCASSESEQGEGVEQYFGPGTRLTVT.